The 27 T cell receptor beta chains below all came from one sample that was sequenced in a study of identical twins. From the 5' RACE reads, TCRdb called clonotypes with MiXCR, one entry per CDR3 protein. Of approximately 670,000 distinct CDR3 sequences listed, 6% to 6.5% are singletons. Sequenced input: naive T cells sorted from blood. These receptors originate from a man aged 18 to 35 in good health.

Ten or more counts support this clonotype. The rearrangement joins TRBV18 to TRBJ1-1, with a tentative D call TRBD1 (6 bases). The germline CDR1 and CDR2 sequences are KGHSH and LQKENI. V lost 2 bases and J 1 base, leaving 14 bases between the germline ends. The CDR3 covers 16 residues. The CDR3 loop reads CASSPTRGGANTEAFF. In nucleotides, the CDR3 is TGTGCCAGCTCACCAACACGAGGGGGTGCGAACACTGAAGCTTTCTTT. The full variable domain, rest sourced from reference TRBV18 and TRBJ1-1, is NAGVMQNPRHLVRRRGQEARLRCSPMKGHSHVYWYRQLPEEGLKFMVYLQKENIIDESGMPKERFSAEFPKEGPSILRIQQVVRGDSAAYFCASSPTRGGANTEAFFGQGTRLTVV.

This rearrangement joins TRBV6-1 to TRBJ2-1; D call uncertain. This CDR3 is 13 amino acids long. V lost 6 bases, J lost 2 bases, and 8 bases lay in between. CDR1 is MNHNS and CDR2 is SASEGT in the germline V gene. In nucleotides, the CDR3 is TGTGCCAGCAGCCCGACACCCTACAATGAGCAGTTCTTC. It specifies CASSPTPYNEQFF.

The rearrangement links TRBV6-2 or TRBV6-3 to TRBJ2-5; D is possibly TRBD2 (5 bases). The CDR3 is 13 amino acids. The germline V gene encodes CDR1 MNHEY and CDR2 SVGEGT. The V end lost 2 bases, the J end lost 5 bases, and 9 bases lay between the germline ends. The CDR3 sequence: CASSYVPGETQYF. The CDR3 nucleotides read TGTGCCAGCAGTTACGTTCCGGGGGAGACCCAGTACTTC.

This clonotype appeared many times. The chain joins TRBV12-3 or TRBV12-4 to TRBJ2-7, with D maybe TRBD1 (6 bases). The CDR3 is 17 residues long. V lost 3 bases, J lost 0 bases, and 18 bases lay in between. The CDR3 nucleotides are TGTGCCAGCAGTTTTCAGTCATTAGGCAGGGGCTCCTACGAGCAGTACTTC. Protein: CASSFQSLGRGSYEQYF.

In this sample, this clonotype turned up many times. The V and J genes are TRBV29-1 and TRBJ1-1; 7 positions agree with TRBD1. The V and J ends lost 5 bases and 3 bases, in that order; junction bases with no gene match: 6. Germline CDR1 reads SQVTM; CDR2 reads ANQGSEA. This CDR3 is 13 amino acids long. The chain's CDR3 is CSVTQGRDTEAFF. CDR3 coding DNA: TGCAGCGTTACACAGGGGAGGGACACTGAAGCTTTCTTT.

This clonotype was observed at least ten times. This chain links TRBV20-1 with TRBJ2-1; no reliable D call. V was trimmed by 1 base and J by 5 bases, leaving 12 bases between them. CDR1 and CDR2 from the germline V gene are DFQATT and SNEGSKA (reference sequence). The CDR3 has 14 residues. CDR3 sequence (DNA): TGCAGTGCTAGAGGAATAGGAAATAACAATGAGCAGTTCTTC. Protein product: CSARGIGNNNEQFF.

A few counts support this clonotype. V and J are TRBV30 and TRBJ1-5; D is undetermined. V was shortened by 1 base and J by 5 bases, with 9 bases between the two germline ends. The V gene's germline CDR1 is GTSNPN and CDR2 SVGIG (reference sequence). The CDR3 spans 13 residues. CDR3 loop: CAWSDGRDQPQHF. The CDR3 nucleotides are TGTGCCTGGAGTGACGGCAGAGATCAGCCCCAGCATTTT.

This clonotype showed up many times. The CDR3 here is CSVEKLRRPNYGYTF. CDR3 DNA: TGCAGCGTTGAAAAGCTCAGGCGTCCTAACTATGGCTACACCTTC. This chain links TRBV29-1 with TRBJ1-2; no clear D gene. Germline loops: CDR1 SQVTM, CDR2 ANQGSEA. The CDR3 runs 15 residues. The germline V and J ends were trimmed by 2 bases and 0 bases, with 13 bases remaining between them. Full variable domain (rest looked up from reference TRBV29-1 and TRBJ1-2): SAVISQKPSRDICQRGTSLTIQCQVDSQVTMMFWYRQQPGQSLTLIATANQGSEATYESGFVIDKFPISRPNLTFSTLTVSNMSPEDSSIYLCSVEKLRRPNYGYTFGSGTRLTVV.

The chain's CDR3 is CASPQKAGAEGEQYF. The DNA for the CDR3 is TGTGCCAGCCCTCAGAAAGCGGGAGCGGAGGGCGAGCAGTACTTC. The chain couples TRBV2 to TRBJ2-7; 8 bases match TRBD2. V shed 8 bases, J shed 6 bases, and the junction held 15 bases outside the gene matches. The CDR3 contains 15 residues. Germline CDR1 SNHLY, CDR2 FYNNEI.

This clonotype was recorded many times. V usage is TRBV29-1 and J usage is TRBJ2-5, with 7 bases matching TRBD2. Losses at the gene ends were 1 base for V and 4 bases for J; bases not matched to a gene: 3. The CDR3 has 13 amino acids. CDR1 and CDR2 (germline): SQVTM, ANQGSEA. The DNA for the CDR3 is TGCAGCGTTGAAGCACTAGCGAGAGAGACCCAGTACTTC. It translates to CSVEALARETQYF.

This clonotype was counted only a few times. An end of the junction differs from the germline gene, which may be a read error. This chain uses TRBV4-3 with TRBJ2-3, with D possibly being TRBD2 (6 bases). Germline V gives CDR1 LGHNA, CDR2 YSLEER. This CDR3 spans 14 amino acids. CDR3 in DNA: TGCGCCAGCAGCCAAGCCTCGGGAGAGACTACGTTGAGTTTT. As protein: CASSQASGETTLSF.

This clonotype was found many times. The CDR3 spells CASSVGLAGVDEQFF. The DNA for the CDR3 is TGCGCCAGCAGCGTGGGACTAGCGGGAGTTGATGAGCAGTTCTTC. The chain carries TRBV5-1 and TRBJ2-1; 14 positions agree with TRBD2. This CDR3 region has 15 residues. Trimming at V came to 4 bases and at J to 8 bases, leaving 5 bases not matched to a gene. Germline V lookup: CDR1 SGHRS, CDR2 YFSETQ.

This clonotype came up many times. This chain joins TRBV12-3 or TRBV12-4 and TRBJ2-1; D is undetermined. This CDR3 is 11 amino acids long. Trimming stripped 2 bases from V and 9 bases from J, with 5 bases between. The CDR3 reads CASSLTIEQFF. For the CDR3, the DNA is TGTGCCAGCAGTTTAACTATTGAGCAGTTCTTC.

The chain joins TRBV30 to TRBJ1-5; tentative D call: TRBD1 (6 bases). The CDR3 spans 17 residues. The germline gives CDR1 GTSNPN, CDR2 SVGIG (reference sequence). V was trimmed by 3 bases and J by 0 bases, leaving 18 bases between them. CDR3 bases: TGTGCCTGGAGCCCAGACAGGACGCCTTATAGCAATCAGCCCCAGCATTTT. This sequence encodes CAWSPDRTPYSNQPQHF.

This clonotype was counted ten times or more. The V call is TRBV6-5, the J call TRBJ2-1, with 8 bases aligning to TRBD2. Trimming at V came to 0 bases and at J to 9 bases, leaving 7 bases not matched to a gene. The germline gives CDR1 MNHEY, CDR2 SVGAGI. The CDR3 length is 15 residues. CDR3 region: CASSYSTGGPSEQFF. The DNA for the CDR3 is TGTGCCAGCAGTTACTCGACGGGAGGGCCGAGTGAGCAGTTCTTC.

This clonotype has just a few counts. This rearrangement joins TRBV4-2 to TRBJ1-2; TRBD1 might be the D (6 bases). In germline, CDR1 is LGHNA, CDR2 YNFKEQ. CDR3 length equals 14 residues. Trimming took 6 bases from V and 0 from J, leaving 11 bases between them. CDR3 in DNA: TGTGCCAGCAGAGTACAGGGAACTAACTATGGCTACACCTTC. Translating it yields CASRVQGTNYGYTF.

This clonotype was detected a few times. Written as DNA, the CDR3 is TGTGCCAGCAGTGAAGCTCCCCCCCGGGTGAGCTCCTACGAGCAGTACGTC. This sequence encodes CASSEAPPRVSSYEQYV. The chain links TRBV2 to TRBJ2-7; D is ambiguous. The length of the CDR3 is 17 residues. Germline loops: CDR1 SNHLY, CDR2 FYNNEI. The V gene lost 0 bases and the J gene lost 0 bases, with 15 bases spanning the gap.

This clonotype was recorded many times. The V and J genes are TRBV29-1 and TRBJ2-1, with TRBD2 identical over 12 bases. The ends lost 6 bases at V and 9 bases at J; junction bases unmatched: 9. Looked up from germline, CDR1 is SQVTM and CDR2 is ANQGSEA. The CDR3 runs to 14 residues. The CDR3 DNA is TGCAGCGTCGACCGACTAGCGGGAGTAGGTGAGCAGTTCTTC. Protein sequence: CSVDRLAGVGEQFF.

This clonotype was seen only a few times. The chain is built from TRBV14 and TRBJ2-1; D gene uncertain. The germline gives CDR1 SGHDN, CDR2 FVKESK. There are 15 residues in the CDR3. V shed 0 bases and J shed 9 bases, with 15 bases lying between them. This chain's CDR3 is CASSQDRGPHSEQFF. CDR3 nucleotide sequence: TGTGCCAGCAGCCAAGATCGCGGTCCTCACAGTGAGCAGTTCTTC.

This clonotype occurred many times. The chain has TRBV5-1 and TRBJ2-1; possibly TRBD1 or TRBD2 for D (5 bases each). The CDR3 sequence is 14 residues long. Germline V gene data show CDR1 as SGHRS and CDR2 as YFSETQ. Trimming stripped 3 bases from V and 5 bases from J, with 12 bases between. The DNA for the CDR3 is TGCGCCAGCAGCTGGGGAATGGGGGACAATGAGCAGTTCTTC. Amino acids: CASSWGMGDNEQFF.

This clonotype was counted many times. V is TRBV12-3 or TRBV12-4 and J is TRBJ2-7; 8 positions agree with TRBD1. The CDR3 contains 15 residues. The V gene end was trimmed by 6 bases and the J gene end by 2 bases; junction bases not matched to a gene: 9. The CDR3 DNA reads TGTGCCAGCAGCAGACAGGGGATGAGGGCCTACGAGCAGTACTTC. Residues: CASSRQGMRAYEQYF.

A word on this clonotype: This may come from a read error, since a much larger clone is one base off. The chain recombines TRBV10-3 with TRBJ2-6, with TRBD1 as a possible D gene (6 bases). The V end was cut by 8 bases, the J end by 3 bases, with 17 bases between. The CDR3 consists of 16 residues. Germline-derived CDR1 and CDR2 are ENHRY and SYGVKD. The CDR3 sequence: CAIGDNRDYGANVLTF. DNA of the CDR3: TGTGCCATCGGGGATAACAGGGATTATGGGGCCAACGTCCTGACTTTC.

Ten or more counts support this clonotype. This chain connects TRBV2 to TRBJ2-1; D may be TRBD1 (5 bases). This CDR3 spans 15 amino acids. Germline V gene sequence: CDR1 SNHLY, CDR2 FYNNEI. The V gene lost 6 bases and the J gene lost 1 base, with 13 bases spanning the gap. The CDR3 nucleotides are TGTGCCAGCAGGCCTCAGGGTAGTTCCTACAATGAGCAGTTCTTC. Its protein product is CASRPQGSSYNEQFF.

This clonotype was counted many times. This chain links TRBV28 with TRBJ1-2; possibly TRBD1 for D (5 bases). The germline V gene has CDR1 MDHEN and CDR2 SYDVKM. This CDR3 comprises 13 residues. Between the trimmed V and J ends, which lost 10 bases and 4 bases, there was a span of 16 bases. CDR3 amino acids: CAINTGTVYGYTF. In DNA, the CDR3 is TGTGCCATTAACACCGGGACGGTCTATGGCTACACCTTC.

Many counts were recorded for this clonotype. The chain recombines TRBV6-5 with TRBJ1-2, with TRBD1 as a possible D gene (6 bases). The CDR3 contains 14 residues. Between the trimmed V and J ends, which lost 0 bases and 7 bases, there was a span of 12 bases. From germline, CDR1 is MNHEY and CDR2 SVGAGI. The CDR3 loop reads CASSYSKGGAGYTF. The CDR3 nucleotides read TGTGCCAGCAGTTACTCGAAGGGGGGTGCTGGCTACACCTTC.

The table lists this clonotype with many counts. This sequence joins TRBV12-3 or TRBV12-4 and TRBJ2-3, with D tentatively TRBD2 (5 bases). The CDR3 is 16 residues long. Trimming cost V 9 bases and J 1 base, with 20 bases left between them. The CDR3 DNA follows: TGTGCCAGTATACTTTCGGGGTGGGCTGGCACAGATACGCAGTATTTT. This translates into CASILSGWAGTDTQYF.

This clonotype has a handful of counts. J is TRBJ1-1 and V is TRBV6-1; perhaps TRBD1 as D (6 bases). V was shortened by 9 bases and J by 0 bases, with 11 bases between the two germline ends. Per germline, CDR1 MNHNS and CDR2 SASEGT. This CDR3 has 13 residues. The CDR3 DNA is TGTGCCAGTCTGACAGGCGTGAACACTGAAGCTTTCTTT. Translating it yields CASLTGVNTEAFF.